This TCR beta chain was sequenced during a study of identical twins. Unique molecular identifiers were in the cDNA, with template-switch universal primer binding. TCRdb processed the 5' RACE reads anew with MiXCR; each CDR3 protein has one entry. This sample has about 890,000 distinct CDR3 sequences, with 12% found just once. Regarding this clonotype: Its antigen is as yet unknown.

CDR1 and CDR2 from the germline V gene are SGHVS and FQNEAQ. The V end lost 5 bases, the J end lost 0 bases, and 13 bases lay between the germline ends. There are 15 residues in the CDR3. Overall study results and limits: The abundant beta clonotypes from cord blood had fewer insertions, and memory repertoires had none of this. Excess twin sharing in beta out-of-frame sequences was weaker.

These data are also associated with another study on yellow fever vaccine responses in identical twins.

The sample consisted of PBMCs. V usage is TRBV7-8 and J usage is TRBJ1-1; possible D gene TRBD1, 6 bases. This TCR derives from a woman between 18 and 29 years old in good health. The DNA for the CDR3 is TGTGCCAGCAGCCTCGGACAGACCTTGAACACTGAAGCTTTCTTT. Its translation is CASSLGQTLNTEAFF.